The TCR beta chain described here comes from a study of shared clonotypes between healthy human individuals. Study-wide results and caveats: What naive subsets generally showed was a larger estimated richness than memory subsets showed. The low donor count limited represented genetic and exposure-history diversity.

For this clone: Its target is not known.

The donors were adults (healthy and HIV-negative) with no recent acute infections or vaccinations. Subsets obtained from CD4+ cells comprised CD45RA+ naive and CD45RA-negative memory cells. With 6 bases removed from V and 5 bases from J, the gap between germline ends came to 19 bases. Looked up from germline, CDR1 is MNHEY and CDR2 is SVGAGI. The CDR3 sequence is 15 residues long. Produced via immunoSEQ multiplex PCR; TCRdb's table is partial and in-frame only. In the table there are about 980,000 clones, approximately 76% of which are singletons. The chain links TRBV6-5 to TRBJ2-5; D not certain. The receptor comes from a man in his late teens or twenties in good health. The sequenced sample was memory CD4+ T cells sorted from blood. Indicated subset: CD45RA-negative fraction. The CDR3 is CASSSGRPLVETQYF. In DNA, the CDR3 is TGTGCCAGCAGCTCCGGACGGCCTCTCGTGGAGACCCAGTACTTC.